Shown below are 12 T cell receptor beta chains from a single sample sequenced in a study of OX40 agonist ivuxolimab in advanced cancers. Sequenced by immunoSEQ multiplex PCR; TCRdb stores in-frame clones only, minus some. Of 81,000 or so clones listed, roughly 91% are singletons. This specimen consisted of CD4+ or CD8+ T cells sorted from blood, obtained in a trial of the OX40 agonist ivuxolimab. These receptors all stem from an adult with an advanced solid tumor such as melanoma, head and neck, liver or kidney cancer.

The chain couples TRBV19 to TRBJ1-4, with D uncertain. V dropped 6 bases and J dropped 7 bases, with 15 bases sitting between them. This CDR3 is 14 amino acids long. In germline, CDR1 is LNHDA, CDR2 SQIVND (reference sequence). The CDR3 nucleotides are TGTGCCAGTAGCCCCCGGTTAGATCGTGAAAAACTGTTTTTT. This translates into CASSPRLDREKLFF.

This clone was observed a single time. This chain uses TRBV7-2 with TRBJ1-5; D unclear. From germline, CDR1 is SGHTA and CDR2 FQGNSA. The CDR3 is 14 amino acids. V was clipped by 1 base and J by 5 bases, with 9 bases between them. CDR3 nucleotides: TGTGCCAGCAGCTTAGGATCCACCCATCAGCCCCAGCATTTT. This sequence encodes CASSLGSTHQPQHF.

Remarks on this clone: The CDR3 end shows no conserved phenylalanine or tryptophan, and so a read error is likely. The CDR3 spells CASSEDWNSPLHL. CDR3 nucleotide sequence: TGTGCCAGCAGTGAAGACTGGAATTCACCCCTCCACCTT. This chain connects TRBV6-1 to TRBJ1-6; D gene ambiguous. The germline CDR1 and CDR2 sequences are MNHNS and SASEGT. V was clipped by 1 base and J by 7 bases, with 5 bases between them. There are 13 residues in the CDR3.

The chain employs TRBV5-1 and TRBJ1-2, with D possibly TRBD1 on 5 matching bases. Trimming pared 2 bases from V and 7 bases from J, leaving 15 bases between. Germline-derived CDR1 and CDR2 are SGHRS and YFSETQ. The CDR3 has 14 amino acids. This CDR3 reads CASSLGTDLGGYTF. As DNA, the CDR3 is TGCGCCAGCAGCTTAGGGACTGACCTAGGTGGCTACACCTTC. The entire variable domain, with the rest obtained from reference TRBV5-1 and TRBJ1-2, is as follows: KAGVTQTPRYLIKTRGQQVTLSCSPISGHRSVSWYQQTPGQGLQFLFEYFSETQRNKGNFPGRFSGRQFSNSRSEMNVSTLELGDSALYLCASSLGTDLGGYTFGSGTRLTVV.

This chain links TRBV18 with TRBJ1-4, with 9 bases fitting TRBD1. The ends lost 3 bases at V and 4 bases at J; junction bases unmatched: 3. Germline V CDR1 and CDR2: KGHSH, LQKENI. The CDR3 runs 15 residues. CDR3: CASSPTGGNNEKLFF. The CDR3, as DNA: TGTGCCAGCTCACCGACAGGGGGAAATAATGAAAAACTGTTTTTT.

The rearrangement links TRBV14 to TRBJ2-6; unclear D gene. Germline V gene lookup returns CDR1 SGHDN and CDR2 FVKESK. The CDR3 runs to 14 residues. V was cut by 3 bases and J by 1 base, with 4 bases left in between. For the CDR3, the DNA is TGTGCCAGCAGCCAGGGTTCTGGGGCCAACGTCCTGACTTTC. Amino acids: CASSQGSGANVLTF.

The CDR3 is CSVKDRGLLDTGELFF. The CDR3 DNA reads as TGCAGCGTGAAGGACAGGGGGTTGTTGGACACCGGGGAGCTGTTTTTT. The V and J genes are TRBV29-1 and TRBJ2-2; 10 nucleotides line up with TRBD1. Germline loops: CDR1 SQVTM, CDR2 ANQGSEA. Trimming took 6 bases from V and 3 from J; bases not matched to a gene: 10. The CDR3 consists of 16 residues.

This clone was counted a single time. The chain has TRBV5-1 and TRBJ1-1; D not resolved. V lost 3 bases and J 0 bases, leaving 12 bases between the germline ends. The CDR3 has 15 residues. In germline, CDR1 is SGHRS, CDR2 YFSETQ. The CDR3: CASSSPRDLNTEAFF. The CDR3 bases are TGCGCCAGCAGCTCCCCGAGAGACTTGAACACTGAAGCTTTCTTT.

J is TRBJ1-3 and V is TRBV6-1; D unresolved. In germline, CDR1 is MNHNS, CDR2 SASEGT. Trimming shortened V by 5 bases and J by 0 bases, and 11 bases separated the two germline ends. This CDR3 is built from 15 residues. CDR3 DNA: TGTGCCAGCAGTCCAGTAATAAACTCTGGAAACACCATATATTTT. Translating gives CASSPVINSGNTIYF.

This sequence joins TRBV4-2 and TRBJ2-7; a weak D match, TRBD1 (5 bases). V was trimmed by 2 bases and J by 6 bases, leaving 5 bases between them. Germline-derived CDR1 and CDR2 are LGHNA and YNFKEQ. This CDR3 has 11 residues. CDR3 region: CASSQRGEQYF. In DNA, the CDR3 is TGTGCCAGCAGCCAAAGGGGCGAGCAGTACTTC.

The chain couples TRBV5-1 to TRBJ2-7, with no clear D. V was pared by 7 bases and J by 5 bases, with 19 bases between. Germline V gives CDR1 SGHRS, CDR2 YFSETQ. The CDR3 runs to 14 residues. CDR3 bases: TGCGCCAGCCACCCCGGCCCGATCCTAGACGAGCAGTACTTC. Its protein is CASHPGPILDEQYF.

V and J are TRBV27 and TRBJ2-4; 8 positions match TRBD1. Germline CDR1 MNHEY, CDR2 SMNVEV (reference sequence). J gave up 6 bases and V 5 bases, and 6 bases lay outside the gene matches. This CDR3 contains 14 residues. The CDR3: CASSQDRDRNIQYF. The CDR3 region has the DNA TGTGCCAGCAGTCAGGACAGGGACAGAAACATTCAGTACTTC.